The clone carrying this T cell receptor beta chain is medium-sized in the sample. The antigen is undetermined. The record originates from a study of circulating CD8 cells and anti-PD-1 response in melanoma. Overall study results and limits: Generally, no replicate experiments were performed.

Four subsets defined by PD-1 and/or TIGIT were sorted from live CD3+CD8+TCRalphabeta+ cells. The V gene's germline CDR1 is KGHDR and CDR2 SFDVKD. Trimming took off 0 bases at V and 3 bases at J, with 6 bases between the two ends. The CDR3 is made up of 14 amino acids. Using approximately 14 ng of total RNA, TCR libraries were made with the QIAseq Immune Repertoire TCR panel. Each CDR3 protein is one row after TCRdb ran MiXCR on the reads. The sample shows about 2,500 distinct CDR3 sequences, roughly 7% of them seen only once. The sequenced sample was CD8+ T cells from PBMCs, obtained at baseline or after one month of anti-PD-1 therapy (not recorded which). The TCR sequence derives from a human donor with melanoma. This rearrangement joins TRBV24-1 to TRBJ2-3; D remains ambiguous. CDR3: CATSDLTETDTQYF. DNA of the CDR3: TGTGCCACCAGTGATTTGACGGAGACAGATACGCAGTATTTT.